This TCR beta chain appears in the sequencing data of a study of blood T cell repertoires in COVID-19. About the study: Whether acute or convalescent, the COVID-19 samples came from the United States, Italy and Spain. T cells, B-cell-depleted T cells, or PBMCs supplied cDNA or gDNA.

Trimming shortened V by 4 bases and J by 6 bases, and 13 bases separated the two germline ends. CDR1 is SGHTA and CDR2 is FQGNSA in the germline V gene. This CDR3 comprises 14 residues. Authors' processing steps: Reference gene primer amplification gave estimated nucleated cell counts. Produced via immunoSEQ multiplex PCR; TCRdb's table is partial and in-frame only. V and J calls plus clone size are reproduced from that table; the DNA served to infer D and trimming. The sample has under 25,000 clones; roughly 84% are singletons. The chain joins TRBV7-2 to TRBJ2-1; D may be TRBD1 (5 bases). The sample taken for sequencing was peripheral blood. The TCR was taken from a man between 65 and 79 years old with acute or convalescent COVID-19. CDR3 coding DNA: TGTGCCAGCAGCTGGCAGGGTTTGGTCAATGAGCAGTTCTTC. Residues: CASSWQGLVNEQFF.